A single T cell receptor (beta chain) is shown here with its context. Per the study methods: Reference gene primers were amplified, and this amplification served to estimate nucleated cell counts. Assay used: immunoSEQ multiplex PCR; TCRdb lists only in-frame clones, some missing. Clone size and V and J calls were adopted from that table, with D and trimming inferred from the DNA. The data hold more than 50,000 clones, with nearly 90% observed a single time. CDR1 is SGHTA and CDR2 is FQGNSA in the germline V gene. Trimming cost V 4 bases and J 7 bases; bases outside gene matches: 5. The CDR3 is 16 amino acids. The sample is drawn from a study of blood T cell repertoires in COVID-19. On the study more broadly: Material from acute and convalescent COVID-19 was sourced from the United States, Italy and Spain. T cells, B-cell-depleted T cells, or PBMCs supplied cDNA or gDNA.

The chain couples TRBV7-2 to TRBJ2-4; 15 bases are shared with TRBD2. Sequenced sample: peripheral blood. This clonotype was sampled from a man in his 60s with active COVID-19. The CDR3 is CASSSRTSGRANIQYF. The DNA of the CDR3 is TGTGCCAGCAGCTCCCGGACTAGCGGGAGGGCTAACATTCAGTACTTC.